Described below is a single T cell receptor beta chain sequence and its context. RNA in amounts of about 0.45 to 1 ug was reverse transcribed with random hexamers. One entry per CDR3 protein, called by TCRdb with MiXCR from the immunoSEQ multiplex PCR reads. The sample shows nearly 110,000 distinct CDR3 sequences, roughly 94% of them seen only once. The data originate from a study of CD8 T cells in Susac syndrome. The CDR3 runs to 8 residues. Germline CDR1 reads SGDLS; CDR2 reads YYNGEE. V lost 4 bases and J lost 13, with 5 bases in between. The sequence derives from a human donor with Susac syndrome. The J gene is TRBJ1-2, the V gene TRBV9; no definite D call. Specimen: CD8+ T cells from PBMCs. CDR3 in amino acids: CASSPRTF. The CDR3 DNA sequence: TGTGCCAGCAGCCCCCGCACCTTC. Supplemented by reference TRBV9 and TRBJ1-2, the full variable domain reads DSGVTQTPKHLITATGQRVTLRCSPRSGDLSVYWYQQSLDQGLQFLIQYYNGEERAKGNILERFSAQQFPDLHSELNLSSLELGDSALYFCASSPRTFGSGTRLTVV.